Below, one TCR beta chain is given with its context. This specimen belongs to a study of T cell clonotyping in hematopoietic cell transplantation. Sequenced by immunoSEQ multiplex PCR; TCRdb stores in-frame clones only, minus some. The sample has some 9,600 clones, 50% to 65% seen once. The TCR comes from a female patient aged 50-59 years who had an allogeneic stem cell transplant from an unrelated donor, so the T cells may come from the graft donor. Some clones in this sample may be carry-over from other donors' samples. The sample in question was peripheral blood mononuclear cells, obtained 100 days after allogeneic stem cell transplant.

The CDR3 is CASSQDRQGGGYTF. The CDR3 DNA reads as TGCGCCAGCAGCCAAGACAGGCAGGGAGGCGGCTACACCTTC. The chain couples TRBV4-3 to TRBJ1-2; TRBD1 is a possible D gene (5 bases). Trimming took 0 bases from V and 8 from J, leaving 13 bases between them. The length of the CDR3 is 14 residues. CDR1 is LGHNA, CDR2 YSLEER, per germline.